This TCR beta chain emerged from a study of Ad26.COV2.S vaccination and SARS-CoV-2 variants. On the study more broadly: Ad26.COV2.S shots went into the muscle once or twice, 56 days apart.

Remarks on this clone: What it binds is not known.

Treatment here: approximately 18 received Ad26.COV2.S at low or high dose, single or two shots; several received placebo; per-sample allocation not given. Sample collection was performed on day 63 after the first vaccine or placebo injection. Data came from immunoSEQ multiplex PCR; TCRdb stores just in-frame clones and leaves some out. Of 400,000 to 450,000 clones listed, 75% to 95% are singletons. Study outcomes and limitations: There was a possibility that the TCR breadth and depth analyses underestimated total T cell responses.

The clonotype originates from a person aged 18 to 59 who received the Ad26.COV2.S COVID-19 vaccine or a placebo. The starting material was peripheral blood, obtained in a trial of Ad26.COV2.S vaccine versus placebo.

This CDR3 is CASSRSGEDYTF. The CDR3 nucleotides are TGTGCCAGCAGCCGCTCAGGGGAAGACTACACCTTC. V gene TRBV4-2 combines with J gene TRBJ1-2, with D tentatively TRBD1 (6 bases). V was trimmed by 4 bases and J by 10 bases, leaving 13 bases between them. Germline-derived CDR1 and CDR2 are LGHNA and YNFKEQ. The CDR3 is 12 amino acids.